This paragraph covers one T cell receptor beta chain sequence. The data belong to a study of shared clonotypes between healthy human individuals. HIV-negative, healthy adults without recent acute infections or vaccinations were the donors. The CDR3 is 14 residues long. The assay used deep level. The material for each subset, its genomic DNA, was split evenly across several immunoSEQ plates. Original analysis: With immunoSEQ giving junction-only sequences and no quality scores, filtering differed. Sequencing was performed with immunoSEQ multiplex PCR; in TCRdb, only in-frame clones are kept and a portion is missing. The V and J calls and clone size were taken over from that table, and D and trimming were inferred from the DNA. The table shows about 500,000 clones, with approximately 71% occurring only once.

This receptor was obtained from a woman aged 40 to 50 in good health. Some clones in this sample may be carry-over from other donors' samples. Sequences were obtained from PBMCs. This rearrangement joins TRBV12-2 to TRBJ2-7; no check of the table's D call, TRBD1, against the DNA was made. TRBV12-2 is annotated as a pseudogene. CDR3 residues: CASRWGQGVYEQYF. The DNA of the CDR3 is TGTGCAAGTCGCTGGGGACAGGGGGTTTACGAGCAGTACTTC.